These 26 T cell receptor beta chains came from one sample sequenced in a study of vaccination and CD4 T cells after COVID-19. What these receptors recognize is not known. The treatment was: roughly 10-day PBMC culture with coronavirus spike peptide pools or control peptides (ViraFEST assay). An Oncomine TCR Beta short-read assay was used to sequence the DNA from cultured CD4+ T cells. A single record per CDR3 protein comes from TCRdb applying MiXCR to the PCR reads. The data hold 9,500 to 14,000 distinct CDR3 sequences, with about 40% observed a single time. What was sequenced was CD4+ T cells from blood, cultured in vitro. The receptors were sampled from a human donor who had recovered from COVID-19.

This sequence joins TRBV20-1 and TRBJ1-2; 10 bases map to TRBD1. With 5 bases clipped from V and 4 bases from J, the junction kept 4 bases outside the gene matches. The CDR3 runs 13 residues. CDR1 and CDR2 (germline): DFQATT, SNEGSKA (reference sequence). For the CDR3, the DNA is TGCAGTGCTCAAGGACAGGGGGTCTATGGCTACACCTTC. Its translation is CSAQGQGVYGYTF.

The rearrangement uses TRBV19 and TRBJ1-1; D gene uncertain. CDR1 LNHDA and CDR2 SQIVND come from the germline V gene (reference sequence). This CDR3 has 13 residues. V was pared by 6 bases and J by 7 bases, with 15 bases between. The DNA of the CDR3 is TGTGCCAGTAGCTCTCAGGACGGTTTTGAAGCTTTCTTT. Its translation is CASSSQDGFEAFF.

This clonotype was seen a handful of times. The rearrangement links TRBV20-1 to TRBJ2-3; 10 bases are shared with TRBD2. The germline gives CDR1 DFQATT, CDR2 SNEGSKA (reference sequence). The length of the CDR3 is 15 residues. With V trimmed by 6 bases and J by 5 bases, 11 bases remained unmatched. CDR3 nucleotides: TGCAGTGCGACTGAGCGGGGGGGTCAATTAGATACGCAGTATTTT. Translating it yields CSATERGGQLDTQYF.

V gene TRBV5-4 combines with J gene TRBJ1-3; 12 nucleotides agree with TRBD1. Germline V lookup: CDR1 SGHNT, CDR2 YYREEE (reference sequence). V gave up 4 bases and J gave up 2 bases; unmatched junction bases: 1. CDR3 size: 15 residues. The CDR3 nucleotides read TGTGCCAGCAGCGGGACAGGGGGCGCTGGAAACACCATATATTTT. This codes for CASSGTGGAGNTIYF.

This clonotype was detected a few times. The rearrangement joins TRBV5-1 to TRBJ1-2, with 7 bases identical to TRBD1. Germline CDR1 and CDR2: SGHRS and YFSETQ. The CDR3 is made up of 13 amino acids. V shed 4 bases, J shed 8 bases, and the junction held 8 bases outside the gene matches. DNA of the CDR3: TGCGCCAGCAGCCCCCCGACAGGGACCGGCTACACCTTC. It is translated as CASSPPTGTGYTF.

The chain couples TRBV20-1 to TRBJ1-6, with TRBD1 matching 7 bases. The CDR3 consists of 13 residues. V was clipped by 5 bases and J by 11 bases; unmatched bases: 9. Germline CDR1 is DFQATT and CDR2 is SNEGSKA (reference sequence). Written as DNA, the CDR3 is TGCAGTGCTCGAGGGGACAGCCTGACACCCCTCCACTTT. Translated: CSARGDSLTPLHF.

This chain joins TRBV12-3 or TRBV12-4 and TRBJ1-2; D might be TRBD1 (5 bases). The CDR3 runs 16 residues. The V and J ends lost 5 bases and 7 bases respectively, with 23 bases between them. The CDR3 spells CASSPEMTVGFAGYTF. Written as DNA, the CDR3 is TGTGCCAGCAGTCCAGAGATGACAGTGGGCTTCGCTGGCTACACCTTC.

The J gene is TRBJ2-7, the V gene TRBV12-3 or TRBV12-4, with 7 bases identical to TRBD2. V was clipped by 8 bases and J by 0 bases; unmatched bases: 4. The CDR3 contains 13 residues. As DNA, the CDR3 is TGTGCCAGCGGGAGGGGACCCTCCTACGAGCAGTACTTC. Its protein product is CASGRGPSYEQYF.

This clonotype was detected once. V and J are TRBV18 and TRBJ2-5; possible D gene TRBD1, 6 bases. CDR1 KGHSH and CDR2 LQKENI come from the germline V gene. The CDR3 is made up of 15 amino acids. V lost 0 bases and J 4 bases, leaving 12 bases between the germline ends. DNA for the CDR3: TGTGCCAGCTCACCACCCCGGGGACAAGGAGAGACCCAGTACTTC. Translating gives CASSPPRGQGETQYF.

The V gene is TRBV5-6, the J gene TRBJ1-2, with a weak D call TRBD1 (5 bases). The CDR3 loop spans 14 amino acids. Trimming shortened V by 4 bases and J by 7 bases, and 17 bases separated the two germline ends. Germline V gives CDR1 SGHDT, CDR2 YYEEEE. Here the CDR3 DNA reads TGTGCCAGCAGCGCTGGGACTATCGGGTTTGGCTACACCTTC. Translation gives CASSAGTIGFGYTF.

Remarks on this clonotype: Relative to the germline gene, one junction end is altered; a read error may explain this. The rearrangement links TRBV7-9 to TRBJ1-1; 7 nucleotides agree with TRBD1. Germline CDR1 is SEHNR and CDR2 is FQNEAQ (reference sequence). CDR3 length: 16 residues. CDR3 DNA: TGTGCCGGCAGCTTAGGACAGGAACTGATGAACACTGAAGCTTTCTTT. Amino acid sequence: CAGSLGQELMNTEAFF.

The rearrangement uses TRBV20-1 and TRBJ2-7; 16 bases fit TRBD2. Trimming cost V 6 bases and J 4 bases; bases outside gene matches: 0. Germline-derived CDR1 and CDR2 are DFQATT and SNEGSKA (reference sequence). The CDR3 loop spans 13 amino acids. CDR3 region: CSAGLAGGYEQYF. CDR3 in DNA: TGCAGTGCGGGACTAGCGGGGGGGTACGAGCAGTACTTC.

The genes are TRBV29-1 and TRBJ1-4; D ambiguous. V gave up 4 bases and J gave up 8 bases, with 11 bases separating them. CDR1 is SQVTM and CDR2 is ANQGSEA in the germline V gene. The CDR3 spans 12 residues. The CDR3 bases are TGCAGCGTTGTCGGTGGAGGGGAAAAACTGTTTTTT. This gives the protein CSVVGGGEKLFF.

DNA for the CDR3: TGTGCCAGCAGCAGCATGGGACAAGTGAACACTGAAGCTTTCTTT. Translated: CASSSMGQVNTEAFF. The chain has TRBV7-8 and TRBJ1-1; TRBD1 might be the D (6 bases). CDR1 and CDR2 from the germline V gene are SGHVS and FQNEAQ. V lost 5 bases and J 0 bases, leaving 13 bases between the germline ends. This CDR3 is 15 amino acids long. Combining the CDR3 with reference TRBV7-8 and TRBJ1-1 gives the whole variable domain GAGVSQSPRYKVAKRGQDVALRCDPISGHVSLFWYQQALGQGPEFLTYFQNEAQLDKSGLPSDRFFAERPEGSVSTLKIQRTQQEDSAVYLCASSSMGQVNTEAFFGQGTRLTVV.

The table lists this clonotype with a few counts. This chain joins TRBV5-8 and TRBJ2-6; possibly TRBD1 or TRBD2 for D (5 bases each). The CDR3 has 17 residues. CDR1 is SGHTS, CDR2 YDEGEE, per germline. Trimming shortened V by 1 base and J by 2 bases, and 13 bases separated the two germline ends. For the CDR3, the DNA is TGTGCCAGCAGCTTGCGAGGGGCTTCAACTGGGGCCAACGTCCTGACTTTC. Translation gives CASSLRGASTGANVLTF.

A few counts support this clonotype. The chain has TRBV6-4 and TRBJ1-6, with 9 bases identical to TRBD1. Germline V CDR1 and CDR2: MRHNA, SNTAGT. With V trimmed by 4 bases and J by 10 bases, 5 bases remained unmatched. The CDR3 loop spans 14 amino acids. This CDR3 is CASSAGQGNSPLHF. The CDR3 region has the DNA TGTGCCAGCAGTGCGGGACAGGGTAACTCACCCCTCCACTTT.

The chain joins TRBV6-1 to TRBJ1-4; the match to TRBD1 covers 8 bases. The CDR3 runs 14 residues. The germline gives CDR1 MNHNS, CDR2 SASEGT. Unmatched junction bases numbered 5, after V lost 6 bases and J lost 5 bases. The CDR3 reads CASRLTGANEKLFF. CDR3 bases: TGTGCCAGCAGGTTGACAGGGGCGAATGAAAAACTGTTTTTT.

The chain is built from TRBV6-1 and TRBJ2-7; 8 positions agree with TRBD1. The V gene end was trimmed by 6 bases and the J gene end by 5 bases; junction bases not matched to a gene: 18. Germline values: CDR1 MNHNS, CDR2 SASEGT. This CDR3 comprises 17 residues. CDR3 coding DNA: TGTGCCAGCAGCGCCCGAGGCCGGACAGGGTACGTCAACGAGCAGTACTTC. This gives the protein CASSARGRTGYVNEQYF.

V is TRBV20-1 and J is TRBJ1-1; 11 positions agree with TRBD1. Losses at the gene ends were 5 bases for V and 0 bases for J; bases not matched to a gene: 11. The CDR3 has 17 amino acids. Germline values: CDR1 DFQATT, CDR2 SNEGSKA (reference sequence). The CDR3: CSARGQGDLLMNTEAFF. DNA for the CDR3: TGCAGTGCTCGGGGACAGGGGGACCTCTTAATGAACACTGAAGCTTTCTTT.

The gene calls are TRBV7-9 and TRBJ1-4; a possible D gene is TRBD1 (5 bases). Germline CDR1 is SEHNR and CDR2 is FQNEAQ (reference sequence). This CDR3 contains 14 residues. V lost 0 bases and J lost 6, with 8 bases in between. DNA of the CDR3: TGTGCCAGCAGCTTAGCGGGGGGAGATGAAAAACTGTTTTTT. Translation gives CASSLAGGDEKLFF.

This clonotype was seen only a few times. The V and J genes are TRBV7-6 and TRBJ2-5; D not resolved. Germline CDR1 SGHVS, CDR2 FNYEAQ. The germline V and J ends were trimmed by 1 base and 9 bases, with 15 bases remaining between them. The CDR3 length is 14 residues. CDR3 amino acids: CASSLEDGRNAQYF. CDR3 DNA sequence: TGTGCCAGCAGCTTAGAGGACGGCCGAAACGCCCAGTACTTC.

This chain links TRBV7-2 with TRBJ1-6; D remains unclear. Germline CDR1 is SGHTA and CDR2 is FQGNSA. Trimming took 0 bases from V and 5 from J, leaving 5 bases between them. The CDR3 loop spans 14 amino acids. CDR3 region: CASSLARDNSPLHF. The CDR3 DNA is TGTGCCAGCAGCTTAGCCCGGGATAATTCACCCCTCCACTTT.

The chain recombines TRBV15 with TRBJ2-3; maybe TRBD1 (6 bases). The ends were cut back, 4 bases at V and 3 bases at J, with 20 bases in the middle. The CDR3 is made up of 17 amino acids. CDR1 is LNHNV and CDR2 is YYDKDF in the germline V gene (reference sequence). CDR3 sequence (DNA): TGTGCCACCAGCAAAGACAGGCTTTCCTTTAGGACAGATACGCAGTATTTT. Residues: CATSKDRLSFRTDTQYF.

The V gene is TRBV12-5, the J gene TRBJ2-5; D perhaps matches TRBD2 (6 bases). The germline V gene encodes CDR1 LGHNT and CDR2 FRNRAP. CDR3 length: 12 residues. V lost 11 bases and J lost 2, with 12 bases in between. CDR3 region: CASGLDQETQYF. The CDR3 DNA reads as TGTGCTTCGGGACTGGATCAAGAGACCCAGTACTTC. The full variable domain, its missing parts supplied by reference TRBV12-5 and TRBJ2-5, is DARVTQTPRHKVTEMGQEVTMRCQPILGHNTVFWYRQTMMQGLELLAYFRNRAPLDDSGMPKDRFSAEMPDATLATLKIQPSEPRDSAVYFCASGLDQETQYFGPGTRLLVL.

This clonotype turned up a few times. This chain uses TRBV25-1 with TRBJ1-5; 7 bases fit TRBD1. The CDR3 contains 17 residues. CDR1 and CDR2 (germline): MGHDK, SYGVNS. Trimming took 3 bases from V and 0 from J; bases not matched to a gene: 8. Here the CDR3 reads CASSDLVTGFSNQPQHF. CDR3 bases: TGTGCCAGCAGTGATCTTGTGACAGGGTTTAGCAATCAGCCCCAGCATTTT.

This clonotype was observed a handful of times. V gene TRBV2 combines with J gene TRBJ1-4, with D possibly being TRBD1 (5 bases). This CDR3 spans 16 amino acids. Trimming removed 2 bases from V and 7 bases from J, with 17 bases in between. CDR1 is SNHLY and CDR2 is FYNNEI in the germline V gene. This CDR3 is CASSEPQGYGSEKLFF. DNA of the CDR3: TGTGCCAGCAGTGAACCCCAGGGTTATGGGAGTGAAAAACTGTTTTTT.